This T cell receptor (beta chain) was retrieved from a study of blood T cell repertoires in COVID-19. Study overall: Specimens from acute and convalescent COVID-19 originated in the United States, Italy and Spain.

Method: immunoSEQ multiplex PCR; TCRdb's copy keeps in-frame clones and lacks some. The profile shows around 30,000 clones, more than 60% of them singletons. V lost 0 bases to trimming and J lost 2 bases, with 6 bases between them. The germline V gene has CDR1 SGDLS and CDR2 YYNGEE. The CDR3 length is 14 residues. The origin of this receptor is a man aged 80 or over with active or convalescent COVID-19. Input material: peripheral blood. The chain employs TRBV9 and TRBJ1-5; D unresolved. The CDR3 protein is CASSVGTGNQPQHF. The CDR3 coding sequence is TGTGCCAGCAGCGTAGGTACGGGCAATCAGCCCCAGCATTTT.